These 17 T cell receptor beta chains were sequenced from one sample in a study of cytomegalovirus exposure and HLA in healthy donors. PCR involved 60 Vbeta and 13 Jbeta primers. The method was immunoSEQ multiplex PCR; TCRdb's version includes in-frame clones alone and lacks a portion of them. This table holds 230,000 or so clones, about 90% found once. The material sequenced was PBMCs. These receptors originate from a girl aged 2 to 9 in good health and CMV-seronegative.

DNA of the CDR3: TGTGCCAGCACCACAGGGAGTAACACTGAAGCTTTCTTT. Translating it yields CASTTGSNTEAFF. This chain uses TRBV6-6 with TRBJ1-1, with TRBD1 as a possible D gene (6 bases). CDR1 MNHNY and CDR2 SVGAGI come from the germline V gene (reference sequence). Trimming left V 7 bases short and J 2 bases short, with 11 bases between. This CDR3 contains 13 residues.

To note about this clone: A read error may account for a junction end that differs from germline. CDR3 sequence reads: CASSLGQSTDTQYF. The CDR3 region has the DNA TGTGCTAGCAGCTTGGGCCAGAGCACAGATACGCAGTATTTT. The V and J genes are TRBV7-7 and TRBJ2-3; D call uncertain. This CDR3 region has 14 residues. Germline V gene lookup returns CDR1 SSHAT and CDR2 FNYEAQ (reference sequence).

V usage is TRBV6-5 and J usage is TRBJ1-2; D is perhaps TRBD1 (5 bases). CDR3 size: 14 residues. V was pared by 4 bases and J by 7 bases, with 16 bases between. Germline CDR1 and CDR2: MNHEY and SVGAGI. CDR3 in amino acids: CASSSLGEVPGYTF. The CDR3 bases are TGTGCCAGCAGTTCTTTAGGGGAGGTGCCTGGCTACACCTTC.

This clone was found once. The rearrangement links TRBV6-5 to TRBJ2-7; D perhaps matches TRBD2 (6 bases). Germline V gene lookup returns CDR1 MNHEY and CDR2 SVGAGI. V was clipped by 5 bases and J by 3 bases, with 17 bases between them. The CDR3 consists of 15 residues. CDR3 nucleotide sequence: TGTGCCAGCAGTAACGCCGGGGGAGCTGACTACGAGCAGTACTTC. Its translation is CASSNAGGADYEQYF.

The chain has TRBV5-6 and TRBJ2-3, with D hard to call. CDR3 length: 16 residues. CDR1 and CDR2 from the germline V gene are SGHDT and YYEEEE. V gave up 0 bases and J gave up 2 bases, with 13 bases separating them. CDR3 protein: CASSLEERHPTDTQYF. CDR3 coding DNA: TGTGCCAGCAGCTTGGAAGAGCGTCACCCCACAGATACGCAGTATTTT.

This rearrangement joins TRBV6-5 to TRBJ2-1; 7 bases map to TRBD2. V was pared by 8 bases and J by 8 bases, with 12 bases of the junction left unmatched. In germline, CDR1 is MNHEY, CDR2 SVGAGI. The CDR3 consists of 14 residues. The CDR3 sequence is CASQRGLQNYEQFF. Here the CDR3 DNA reads TGTGCCAGCCAGCGGGGACTGCAGAACTATGAGCAGTTCTTC.

The CDR3 sequence is CASSPTYTNYGYTF. The CDR3 nucleotides read TGTGCCAGCAGCCCCACATATACTAACTATGGCTACACCTTC. The chain recombines TRBV27 with TRBJ1-2; D is undetermined. Germline V gene lookup returns CDR1 MNHEY and CDR2 SMNVEV (reference sequence). The CDR3 has 14 residues. Trimming removed 6 bases at V and 0 bases at J, with 11 bases between.

The chain joins TRBV10-1 to TRBJ1-4; 10 positions match TRBD1. Germline V lookup: CDR1 WNHNN, CDR2 SYGVQD (reference sequence). The CDR3 has 16 amino acids. Trimming took 5 bases from V and 0 from J; bases not matched to a gene: 3. The CDR3: CASSPGQGTTNEKLFF. DNA for the CDR3: TGCGCCAGCAGTCCGGGACAGGGGACAACTAATGAAAAACTGTTTTTT.

This clone appeared a few times. The chain combines TRBV5-1 with TRBJ1-6; no clear D gene. From germline, CDR1 is SGHRS and CDR2 YFSETQ. Trimming removed 6 bases from V and 6 bases from J, with 4 bases in between. CDR3 length equals 11 residues. Written as DNA, the CDR3 is TGCGCCAGCACGGTTAATTCACCCCTCCACTTT. It translates to CASTVNSPLHF.

The chain combines TRBV5-4 with TRBJ1-6; 8 positions agree with TRBD1. Germline CDR1 is SGHNT and CDR2 is YYREEE (reference sequence). CDR3 length equals 15 residues. J gave up 7 bases and V 2 bases, and 5 bases lay outside the gene matches. CDR3 in amino acids: CASSFQTGENSPLHF. CDR3 DNA: TGTGCCAGCAGCTTTCAGACAGGGGAGAATTCACCCCTCCACTTT. The variable domain in full, completed from reference TRBV5-4 and TRBJ1-6, reads ETGVTQSPTHLIKTRGQQVTLRCSSQSGHNTVSWYQQALGQGPQFIFQYYREEENGRGNFPPRFSGLQFPNYSSELNVNALELDDSALYLCASSFQTGENSPLHFGNGTRLTVT.

The genes are TRBV6-5 and TRBJ2-1; 12 bases map to TRBD2. The CDR3 has 15 residues. Germline V CDR1 and CDR2: MNHEY, SVGAGI. V lost 1 base to trimming and J lost 9 bases; unmatched junction nucleotides: 4. The CDR3 DNA is TGTGCCAGCAGTTACTTAGGACTAGCGGGAATTGAGCAGTTCTTC. This encodes CASSYLGLAGIEQFF.

The chain recombines TRBV7-3 with TRBJ1-5; 7 bases map to TRBD1. Trimming removed 1 base from V and 5 bases from J; junction bases left unmatched: 11. The CDR3 extends over 17 amino acids. Germline CDR1 is SGHTA and CDR2 is FQGTGA. This CDR3 is CASSLIGQGGRDQPQHF. The CDR3 nucleotides are TGTGCCAGCAGCTTAATAGGTCAGGGGGGACGAGATCAGCCCCAGCATTTT. The entire variable domain, with the rest obtained from reference TRBV7-3 and TRBJ1-5, is as follows: GAGVSQTPSNKVTEKGKYVELRCDPISGHTALYWYRQSLGQGPEFLIYFQGTGAADDSGLPNDRFFAVRPEGSVSTLKIQRTERGDSAVYLCASSLIGQGGRDQPQHFGDGTRLSIL.

The chain employs TRBV9 and TRBJ2-3; TRBD2 agrees at 8 bases. CDR3 length: 15 residues. CDR1 and CDR2 from the germline V gene are SGDLS and YYNGEE. V shed 0 bases, J shed 3 bases, and the junction held 3 bases outside the gene matches. CDR3 protein: CASSVAGGGTDTQYF. For the CDR3, the DNA is TGTGCCAGCAGCGTAGCCGGGGGGGGGACAGATACGCAGTATTTT.

The chain's CDR3 is CAWSTVAGSEAFF. CDR3 nucleotides: TGTGCCTGGAGTACGGTCGCGGGGAGTGAAGCTTTCTTT. The J gene is TRBJ1-1, the V gene TRBV30; no clear D gene. Germline V lookup: CDR1 GTSNPN, CDR2 SVGIG (reference sequence). There are 13 residues in the CDR3. V was trimmed by 2 bases and J by 7 bases, leaving 14 bases between them.

The J gene is TRBJ2-7, the V gene TRBV2; 7 bases match TRBD2. Germline V gives CDR1 SNHLY, CDR2 FYNNEI. V lost 3 bases, J lost 7 bases, and 3 bases stayed unmatched. The CDR3 totals 12 residues. The CDR3 DNA is TGTGCCAGCAGTGAGGGAGGGAGGGAGCAGTACTTC. It specifies CASSEGGREQYF. The entire variable domain, with the rest obtained from reference TRBV2 and TRBJ2-7, is as follows: EPEVTQTPSHQVTQMGQEVILRCVPISNHLYFYWYRQILGQKVEFLVSFYNNEISEKSEIFDDQFSVERPDGSNFTLKIRSTKLEDSAMYFCASSEGGREQYFGPGTRLTVT.

The sample holds one count of this clone. The chain combines TRBV4-1 with TRBJ2-3, with 9 bases that match TRBD1. CDR1 is MGHRA and CDR2 is YSYEKL in the germline V gene. The CDR3 sequence is 17 residues long. V trimming: 0 bases; J trimming: 3 bases; junction bases outside the gene matches: 7. In DNA form, the CDR3 reads TGCGCCAGCAGCCAAGACTGGGGACAGGGTAGAACAGATACGCAGTATTTT. Residues: CASSQDWGQGRTDTQYF.

The V gene is TRBV10-1, the J gene TRBJ2-1; 10 bases match TRBD1. CDR1 and CDR2 from the germline V gene are WNHNN and SYGVQD (reference sequence). The trim removed 1 base at V and 3 bases at J, leaving 3 bases unmatched. The CDR3 runs 16 residues. Here the CDR3 DNA reads TGCGCCAGCAGTGAGTTGACAGGGGGCCTCTACAATGAGCAGTTCTTC. This translates into CASSELTGGLYNEQFF.